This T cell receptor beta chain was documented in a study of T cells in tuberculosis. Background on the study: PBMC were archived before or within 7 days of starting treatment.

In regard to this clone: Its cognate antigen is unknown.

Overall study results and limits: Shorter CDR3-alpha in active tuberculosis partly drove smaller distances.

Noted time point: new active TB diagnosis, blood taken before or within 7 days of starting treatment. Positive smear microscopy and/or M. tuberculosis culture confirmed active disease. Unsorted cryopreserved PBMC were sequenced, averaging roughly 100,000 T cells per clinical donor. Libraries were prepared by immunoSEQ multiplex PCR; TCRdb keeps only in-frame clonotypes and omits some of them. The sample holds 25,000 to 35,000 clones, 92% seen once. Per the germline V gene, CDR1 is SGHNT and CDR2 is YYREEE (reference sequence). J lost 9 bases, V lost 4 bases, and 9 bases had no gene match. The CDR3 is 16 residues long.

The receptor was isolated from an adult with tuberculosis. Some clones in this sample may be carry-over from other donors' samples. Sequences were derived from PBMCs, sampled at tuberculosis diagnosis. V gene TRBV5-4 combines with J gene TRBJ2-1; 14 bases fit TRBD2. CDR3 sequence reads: CASSPLTSGGAGEQFF. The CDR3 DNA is TGTGCCAGCAGCCCTTTGACTAGCGGGGGGGCTGGTGAGCAGTTCTTC.